These T cell receptor beta chains were read from a single sample in a study of cytomegalovirus exposure and HLA in healthy donors. Clones were sequenced by immunoSEQ multiplex PCR, and TCRdb holds only the in-frame ones, with some missing. Its listing shows around 100,000 clones. The sample taken for sequencing was PBMCs. These receptors were taken from a man aged 35-49 years in good health and CMV-seropositive. The CDR3 runs from the conserved cysteine through the conserved F or W.

V: TRBV28; J: TRBJ2-7; CDR3: CASSPPGAGSYEQYF
V: TRBV12-5; J: TRBJ2-6; CDR3: CASEPVFPGANVLTF
V: TRBV2; J: TRBJ2-6; CDR3: CASNPDSGIIGANVLTF
V: TRBV7-3; J: TRBJ1-1; CDR3: CASSREPGYNTEAFF
V: TRBV2; J: TRBJ2-3; CDR3: CASSEPLTDTQYF
V: TRBV23-1; J: TRBJ2-2; CDR3: CASPPEGQRANTGELFF
V: TRBV7-8; J: TRBJ2-2; CDR3: CASSLDRGSNTGELFF
V: TRBV5-1; J: TRBJ2-1; CDR3: CASANRDNEQFF
V: TRBV7-9; J: TRBJ1-2; CDR3: CASRPGTGSHGYTF
V: TRBV9; J: TRBJ2-7; CDR3: CASSSTGGSREQYF
V: TRBV7-6; J: TRBJ1-5; CDR3: CASSLAGTGAWPQHF
V: TRBV30; J: TRBJ1-2; CDR3: CAWMGGSHESQYGYTF
V: TRBV6-1; J: TRBJ2-7; CDR3: CASSTGTGGSFLLAF
V: TRBV18; J: TRBJ2-7; CDR3: CASLGEGTYEQYF
V: TRBV5-1; J: TRBJ1-1; CDR3: CASRSGGQGQGTEAFF